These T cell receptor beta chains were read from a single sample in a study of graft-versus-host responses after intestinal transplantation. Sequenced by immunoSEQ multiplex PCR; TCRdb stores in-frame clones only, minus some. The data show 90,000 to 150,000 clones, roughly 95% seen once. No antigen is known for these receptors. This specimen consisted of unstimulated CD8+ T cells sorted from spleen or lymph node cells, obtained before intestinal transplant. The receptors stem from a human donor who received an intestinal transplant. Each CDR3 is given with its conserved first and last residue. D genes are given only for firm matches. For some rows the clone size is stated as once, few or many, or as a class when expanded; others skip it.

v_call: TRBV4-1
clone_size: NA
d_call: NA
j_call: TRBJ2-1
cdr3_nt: TGCGCCAGCAGCTCGACAGGTTTTTCTAATGAGCAGTTCTTC
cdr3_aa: CASSSTGFSNEQFF

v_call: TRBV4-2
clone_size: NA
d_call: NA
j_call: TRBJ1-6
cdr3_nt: TGTGCCAGCAGCCAAGGCCGGGTAGGGAGGGATTCACCCCTCCACTTT
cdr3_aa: CASSQGRVGRDSPLHF

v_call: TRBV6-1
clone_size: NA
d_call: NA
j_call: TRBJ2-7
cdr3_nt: TGTGCCAGCGGCCTAAGGGACATAGATGAGCAGTACTTC
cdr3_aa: CASGLRDIDEQYF

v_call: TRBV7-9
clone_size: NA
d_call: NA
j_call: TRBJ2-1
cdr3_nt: TGTGCCAGCAGCCCCTCCTACAATGAGCAGTTCTTC
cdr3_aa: CASSPSYNEQFF

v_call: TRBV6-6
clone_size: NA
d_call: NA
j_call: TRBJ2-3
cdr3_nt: TGTGCCAGCCGGGACCTTGGGGATACGCAGTATTTT
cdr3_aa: CASRDLGDTQYF

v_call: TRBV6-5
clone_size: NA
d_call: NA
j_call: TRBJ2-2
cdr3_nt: TGTGCCAGCAGTTACCGGGGTACCGCGAACACCGGGGAGCTGTTTTTT
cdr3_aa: CASSYRGTANTGELFF

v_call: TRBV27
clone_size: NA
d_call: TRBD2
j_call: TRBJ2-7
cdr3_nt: TGTGCCAGCAGTCCTCTGACTAGCGGGAGTCAATACGAGCAGTACTTC
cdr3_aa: CASSPLTSGSQYEQYF

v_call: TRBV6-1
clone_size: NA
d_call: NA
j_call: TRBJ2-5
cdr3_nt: TGTGCCAGCAGTGTTGGGGACCTACCTGGGGAGACCCAGTACTTC
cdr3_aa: CASSVGDLPGETQYF

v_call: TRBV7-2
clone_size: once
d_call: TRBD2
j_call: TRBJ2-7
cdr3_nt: TGTGCCAGCAGCCCCGAGGGACTAGGTTCTGGGTCCTACGAGCAGTACTTC
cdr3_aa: CASSPEGLGSGSYEQYF

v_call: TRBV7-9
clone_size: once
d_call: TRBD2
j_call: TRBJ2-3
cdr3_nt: TGTGCCAGCAGTTCCAGGGGGACTAGCCCCGGCACAGATACGCAGTATTTT
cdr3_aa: CASSSRGTSPGTDTQYF

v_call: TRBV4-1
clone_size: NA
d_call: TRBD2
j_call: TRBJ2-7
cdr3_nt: TGCGCCAGCAGCCAAGCTCTAGCGGGAGGGCCCTGGTACTTC
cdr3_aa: CASSQALAGGPWYF

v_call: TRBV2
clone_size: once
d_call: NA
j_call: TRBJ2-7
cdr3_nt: TGTGCCAGCAGTCTCCTAGGAACCTACGAGCAGTACTTC
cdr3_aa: CASSLLGTYEQYF

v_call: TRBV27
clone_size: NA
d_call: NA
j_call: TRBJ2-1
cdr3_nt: TGTGCCAGCAGTTTTGGTTCGTCCAAGGGGCAGTTCTTC
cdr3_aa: CASSFGSSKGQFF

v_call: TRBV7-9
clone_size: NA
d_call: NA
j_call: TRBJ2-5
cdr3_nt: TGTGCCAGCAGCTTAACTCAGGGCGGTGGGACCCAGTACTTC
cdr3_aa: CASSLTQGGGTQYF

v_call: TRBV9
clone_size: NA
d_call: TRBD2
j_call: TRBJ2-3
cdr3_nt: TGTGCCAGCAGCGTCAGGCGGGCTAGCGGGCCTCACGATACGCAGTATTTT
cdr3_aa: CASSVRRASGPHDTQYF

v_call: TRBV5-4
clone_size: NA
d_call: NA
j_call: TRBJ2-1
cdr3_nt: TGTGCCAGCAGCTTGGGGTATCTCAATCCGCAGTTCTTC
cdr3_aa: CASSLGYLNPQFF

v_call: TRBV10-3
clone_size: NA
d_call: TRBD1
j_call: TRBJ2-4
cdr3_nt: TGTGCCACCGTACCAGGGGGTGTCAAAAACATTCAGTACTTC
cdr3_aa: CATVPGGVKNIQYF

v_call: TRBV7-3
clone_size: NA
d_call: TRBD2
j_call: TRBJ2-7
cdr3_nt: TGTGCCAGCAGCTTAAGAGCGGGATACGAGCAGTACTTC
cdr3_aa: CASSLRAGYEQYF

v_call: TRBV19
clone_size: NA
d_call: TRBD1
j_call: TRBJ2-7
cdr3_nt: TGTGCCAGTAGACCAACACCGGGACAGGGCTACGAGCAGTACTTC
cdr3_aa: CASRPTPGQGYEQYF

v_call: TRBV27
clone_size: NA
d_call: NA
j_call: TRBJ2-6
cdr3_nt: TGTGCCAGCAGTCCCTTCTCTGGGGCCAACGTCCTGACTTTC
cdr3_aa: CASSPFSGANVLTF

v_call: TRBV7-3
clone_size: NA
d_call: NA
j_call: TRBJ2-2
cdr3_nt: TGTGCCAGCAGCCAGGACCTAAACACCGGGGAGCTGTTTTTT
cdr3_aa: CASSQDLNTGELFF

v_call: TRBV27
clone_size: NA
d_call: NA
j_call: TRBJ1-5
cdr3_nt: TGTGCCAGCAGATCCTTGGGGCCCAATCAGCCCCAGCATTTT
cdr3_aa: CASRSLGPNQPQHF

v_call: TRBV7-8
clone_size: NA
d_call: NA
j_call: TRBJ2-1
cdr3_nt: TGTGCCAGCAGTATCCAGTCGCATGAGCAGTTCTTC
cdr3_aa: CASSIQSHEQFF

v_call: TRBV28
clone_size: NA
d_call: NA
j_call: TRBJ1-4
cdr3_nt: TGTGCCAGCAGTTTTCGAGGGGCTCTACTCGGAAAACTGTTTTTT
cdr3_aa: CASSFRGALLGKLFF

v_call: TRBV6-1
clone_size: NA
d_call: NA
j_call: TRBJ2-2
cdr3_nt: TGTGCGACCGATACCCTGGACGTAACCGGGGAGCTGTTTTTT
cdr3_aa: CATDTLDVTGELFF

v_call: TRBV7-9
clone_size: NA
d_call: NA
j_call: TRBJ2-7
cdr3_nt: TGTGCCAGCAGCCCCGAGACAGAATACGAGCAGTACTTC
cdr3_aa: CASSPETEYEQYF

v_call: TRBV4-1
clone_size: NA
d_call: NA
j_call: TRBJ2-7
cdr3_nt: TGCGCCAGCAGCCAAGCCGGATACGAGCAGTACTTC
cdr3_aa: CASSQAGYEQYF

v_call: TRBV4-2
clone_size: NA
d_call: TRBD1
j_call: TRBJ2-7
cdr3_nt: TGTGCCAGCAGCCAATCCTCGACAGGGTTTCTTAGTGAGCGTCCCCCCTACGAGCAGTACTTC
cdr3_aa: CASSQSSTGFLSERPPYEQYF

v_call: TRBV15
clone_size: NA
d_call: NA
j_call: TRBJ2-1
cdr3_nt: TGTGCCACCAGCACCAGACTAGACAATGAGCAGTTCTTC
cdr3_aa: CATSTRLDNEQFF

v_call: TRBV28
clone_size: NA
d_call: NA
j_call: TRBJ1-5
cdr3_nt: TGTGCCAGCAGTTTACAGAGGGTTCAGCCCCAGCATTTT
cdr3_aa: CASSLQRVQPQHF

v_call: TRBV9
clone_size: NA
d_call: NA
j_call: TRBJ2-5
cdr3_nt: TGTGCCAGCAGCGAGTGGGACGGTAAAGAGACCCAGTACTTC
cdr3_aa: CASSEWDGKETQYF

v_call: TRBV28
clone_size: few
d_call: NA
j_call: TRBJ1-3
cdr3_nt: TGTGCCAGCAGTTCGCAAGGGATTGGAAACACCATATATTTT
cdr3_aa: CASSSQGIGNTIYF

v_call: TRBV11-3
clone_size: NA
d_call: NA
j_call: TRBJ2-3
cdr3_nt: TGTGCCAGCAGCTTAGGGCTCACAGATACGCAGTATTTT
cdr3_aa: CASSLGLTDTQYF

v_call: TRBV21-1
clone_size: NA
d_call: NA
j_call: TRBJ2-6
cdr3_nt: TGTGCCAGCACCTACCCGGGTCACTCTGGGGCCAACGTCCTGACTTTC
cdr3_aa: CASTYPGHSGANVLTF

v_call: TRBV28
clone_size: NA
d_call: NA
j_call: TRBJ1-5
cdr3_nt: TGTGCCAGCAGATTACGACAGGTGCTCGATCAGCCCCAGCATTTT
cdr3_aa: CASRLRQVLDQPQHF

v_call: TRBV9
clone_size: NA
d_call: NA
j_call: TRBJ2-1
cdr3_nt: TGTGCCAGCAGCGCGAGGCCCGCCGAGGTTTCACCCAATGAGCAGTTCTTC
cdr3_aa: CASSARPAEVSPNEQFF

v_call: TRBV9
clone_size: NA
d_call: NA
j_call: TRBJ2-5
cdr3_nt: TGTGCCAGCAGCACGAGTAGTTACCAAGGGACCCAGTACTTC
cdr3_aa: CASSTSSYQGTQYF

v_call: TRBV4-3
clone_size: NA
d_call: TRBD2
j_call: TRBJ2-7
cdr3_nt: TGCGCCAGCAGCCAAGACCGGGCTAGCGGGCCTTCCTACGAGCAGTACTTC
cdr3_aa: CASSQDRASGPSYEQYF

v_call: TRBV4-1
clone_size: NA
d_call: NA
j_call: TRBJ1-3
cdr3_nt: TGCGCCAGCAGCCAAGATATCGGGGTTTTTGGAAACACCATATATTTT
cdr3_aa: CASSQDIGVFGNTIYF

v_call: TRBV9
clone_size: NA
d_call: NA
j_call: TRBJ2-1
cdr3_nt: TGTGCCAGCAGCGTAGTTAGCAATGAGCAGTTCTTC
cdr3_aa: CASSVVSNEQFF

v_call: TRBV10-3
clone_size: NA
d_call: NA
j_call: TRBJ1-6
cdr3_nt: TGTGCCATCAGTGAGTCAGGCAGCGCCTATAATTCACCCCTCCACTTT
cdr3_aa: CAISESGSAYNSPLHF

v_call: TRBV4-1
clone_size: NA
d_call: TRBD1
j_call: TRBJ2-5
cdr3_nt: TGCGCCAGCAGCCCCGGGACAGGGGTAAGGGAGACCCAGTACTTC
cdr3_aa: CASSPGTGVRETQYF

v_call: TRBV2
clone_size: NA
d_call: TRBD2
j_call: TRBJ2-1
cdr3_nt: TGTGCCAGCAGCCTACTAGCGGGAGCCTACAATGAGCAGTTCTTC
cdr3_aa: CASSLLAGAYNEQFF

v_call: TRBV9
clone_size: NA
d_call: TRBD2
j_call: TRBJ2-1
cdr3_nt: TGTGCCAGCAGCCCCAGCGGGGGCCCCTACAATGAGCAGTTCTTC
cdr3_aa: CASSPSGGPYNEQFF

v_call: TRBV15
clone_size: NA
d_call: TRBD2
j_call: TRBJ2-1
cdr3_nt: TGTGCCACCAGCACATATCTCGGGACTAGCGGGAGTGAACGAGGCAATGAGCAGTTCTTC
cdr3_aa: CATSTYLGTSGSERGNEQFF

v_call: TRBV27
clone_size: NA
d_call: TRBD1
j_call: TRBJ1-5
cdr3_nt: TGTGCCAGCAAAGGTACAGGGGTTGGGAGCAATCAGCCCCAGCATTTT
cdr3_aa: CASKGTGVGSNQPQHF

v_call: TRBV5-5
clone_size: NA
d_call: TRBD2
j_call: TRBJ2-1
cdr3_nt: TGTGCCAGCAGCACCTTGGGACTAGAGGGGGATGAGCAGTTCTTC
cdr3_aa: CASSTLGLEGDEQFF

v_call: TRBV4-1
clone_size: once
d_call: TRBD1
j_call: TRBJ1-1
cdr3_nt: TGCGCCAGCAGCCAAGGGGACAGAGGGAACACTGAAGCTTTCTTT
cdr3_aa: CASSQGDRGNTEAFF

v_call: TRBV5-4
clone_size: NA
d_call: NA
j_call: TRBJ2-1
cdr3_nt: TGTGCCAGCAGCCGAATTCAACCGGGACCGCTCGAAATCAATGAGCAGTTCTTC
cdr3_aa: CASSRIQPGPLEINEQFF

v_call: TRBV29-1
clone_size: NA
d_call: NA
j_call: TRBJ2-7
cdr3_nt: TGCAGCGTACGATGGACTATCTCCTACGAGCAGTACTTC
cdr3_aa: CSVRWTISYEQYF

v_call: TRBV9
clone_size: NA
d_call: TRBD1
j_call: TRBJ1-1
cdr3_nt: TGTGCCAGCAGCGCGACAGGGTTCAAGAACACTGAAGCTTTCTTT
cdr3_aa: CASSATGFKNTEAFF